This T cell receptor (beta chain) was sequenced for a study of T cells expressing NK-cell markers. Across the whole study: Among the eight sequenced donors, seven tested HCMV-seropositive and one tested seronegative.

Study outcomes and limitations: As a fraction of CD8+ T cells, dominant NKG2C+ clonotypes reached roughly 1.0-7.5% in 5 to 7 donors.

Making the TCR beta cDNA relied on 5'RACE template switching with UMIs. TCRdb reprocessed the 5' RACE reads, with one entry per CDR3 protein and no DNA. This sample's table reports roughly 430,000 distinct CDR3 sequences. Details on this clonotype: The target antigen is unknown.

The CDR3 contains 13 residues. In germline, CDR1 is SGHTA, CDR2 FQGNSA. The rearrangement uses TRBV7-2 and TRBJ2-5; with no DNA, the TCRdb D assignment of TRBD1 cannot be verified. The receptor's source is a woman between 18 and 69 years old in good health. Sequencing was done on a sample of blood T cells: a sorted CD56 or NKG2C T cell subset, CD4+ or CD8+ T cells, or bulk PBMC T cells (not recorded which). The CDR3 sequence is CASRLTTGDGQYF.